This TCR beta chain was obtained from a study of blood T cell repertoires in COVID-19. Only in-frame clones appear in the TCRdb table, and some are missing; sequencing was by immunoSEQ multiplex PCR. The repertoire holds around 98,000 clones, with less than 85% as singletons. Germline V gene lookup returns CDR1 SGHTA and CDR2 FQGNSA. CDR3 length equals 14 residues. V lost 5 bases to trimming and J lost 4 bases, with 12 bases between them. The TCR comes from a woman aged 60-70 years with acute or convalescent COVID-19. The chain employs TRBV7-2 and TRBJ1-3; D may be TRBD1 (6 bases). Source material: peripheral blood. CDR3 in amino acids: CASSIGGLGNTIYF. In DNA, the CDR3 is TGTGCCAGCAGCATAGGGGGGCTAGGAAACACCATATATTTT.